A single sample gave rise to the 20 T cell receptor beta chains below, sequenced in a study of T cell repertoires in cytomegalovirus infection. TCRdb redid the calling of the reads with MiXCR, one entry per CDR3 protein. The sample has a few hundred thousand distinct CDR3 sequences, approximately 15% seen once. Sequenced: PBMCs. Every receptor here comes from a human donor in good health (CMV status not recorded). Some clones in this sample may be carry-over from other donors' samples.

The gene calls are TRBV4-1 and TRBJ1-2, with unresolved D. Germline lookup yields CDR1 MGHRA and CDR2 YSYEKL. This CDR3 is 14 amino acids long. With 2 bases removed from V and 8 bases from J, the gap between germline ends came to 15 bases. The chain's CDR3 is CASSQPGRVRGYTF. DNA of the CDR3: TGCGCCAGCAGCCAACCGGGCCGCGTTAGGGGCTACACCTTC.

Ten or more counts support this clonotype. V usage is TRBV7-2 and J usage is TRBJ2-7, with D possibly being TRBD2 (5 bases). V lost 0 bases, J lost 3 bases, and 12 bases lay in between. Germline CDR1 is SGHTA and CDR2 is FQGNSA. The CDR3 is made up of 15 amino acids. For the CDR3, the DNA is TGTGCCAGCAGCTTAGCTCGGGGAGTGTACTACGAGCAGTACTTC. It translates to CASSLARGVYYEQYF.

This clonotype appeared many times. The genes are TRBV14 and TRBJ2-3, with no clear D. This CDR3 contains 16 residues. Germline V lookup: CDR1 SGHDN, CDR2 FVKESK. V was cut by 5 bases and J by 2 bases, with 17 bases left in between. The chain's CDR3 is CASSNFPRQATDTQYF. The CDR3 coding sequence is TGTGCCAGCAGCAATTTTCCCCGGCAGGCCACAGATACGCAGTATTTT.

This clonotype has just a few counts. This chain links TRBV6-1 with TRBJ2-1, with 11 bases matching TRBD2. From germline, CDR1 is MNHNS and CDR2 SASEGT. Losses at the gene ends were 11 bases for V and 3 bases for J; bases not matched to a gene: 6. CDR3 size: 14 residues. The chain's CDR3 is CAGETSGDYNEQFF. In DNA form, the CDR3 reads TGTGCCGGGGAGACTAGCGGGGACTACAATGAGCAGTTCTTC.

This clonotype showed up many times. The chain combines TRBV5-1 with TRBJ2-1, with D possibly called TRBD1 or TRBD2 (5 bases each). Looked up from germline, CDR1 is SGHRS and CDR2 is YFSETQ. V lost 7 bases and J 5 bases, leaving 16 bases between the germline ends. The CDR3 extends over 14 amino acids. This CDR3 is CASGRDGVDNEQFF. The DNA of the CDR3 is TGCGCCAGCGGCCGGGACGGAGTCGACAATGAGCAGTTCTTC.

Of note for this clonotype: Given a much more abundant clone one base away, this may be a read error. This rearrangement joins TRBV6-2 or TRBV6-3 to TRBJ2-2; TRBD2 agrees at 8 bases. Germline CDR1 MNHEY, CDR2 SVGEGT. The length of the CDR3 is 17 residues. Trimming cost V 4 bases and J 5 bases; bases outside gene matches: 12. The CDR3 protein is CASSSPRAGVGTGELFF. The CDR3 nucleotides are TGTGCCAGCAGTTCTCCTCGAGCGGGAGTTGGTACCGGGGAGCTGTTTTTT.

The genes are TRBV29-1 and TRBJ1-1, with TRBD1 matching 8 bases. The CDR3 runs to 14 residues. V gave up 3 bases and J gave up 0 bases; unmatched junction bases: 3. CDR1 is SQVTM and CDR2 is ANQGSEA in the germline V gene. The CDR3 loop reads CSVDRTGMNTEAFF. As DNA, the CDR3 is TGCAGCGTTGATAGGACAGGGATGAACACTGAAGCTTTCTTT.

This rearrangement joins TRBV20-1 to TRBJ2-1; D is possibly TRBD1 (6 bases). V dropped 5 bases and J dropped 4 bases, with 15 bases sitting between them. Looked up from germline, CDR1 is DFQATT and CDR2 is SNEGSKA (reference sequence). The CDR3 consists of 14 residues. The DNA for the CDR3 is TGCAGTGCTCCCGACAGGATTCCATACAATGAGCAGTTCTTC. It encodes CSAPDRIPYNEQFF.

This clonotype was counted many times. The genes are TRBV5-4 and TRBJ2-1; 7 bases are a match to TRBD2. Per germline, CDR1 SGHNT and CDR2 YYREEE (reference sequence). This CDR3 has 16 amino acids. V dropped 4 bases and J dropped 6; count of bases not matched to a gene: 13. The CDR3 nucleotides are TGTGCCAGCAGCCGAGCCGGGACTACGCCAAGCAATGAGCAGTTCTTC. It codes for CASSRAGTTPSNEQFF.

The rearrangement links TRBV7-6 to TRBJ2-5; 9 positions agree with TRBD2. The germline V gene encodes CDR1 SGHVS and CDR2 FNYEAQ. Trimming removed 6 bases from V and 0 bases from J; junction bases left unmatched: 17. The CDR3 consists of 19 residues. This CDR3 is CASSRRTGAGGIYQETQYF. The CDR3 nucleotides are TGTGCCAGCAGTCGTCGAACCGGAGCGGGGGGTATATACCAAGAGACCCAGTACTTC.

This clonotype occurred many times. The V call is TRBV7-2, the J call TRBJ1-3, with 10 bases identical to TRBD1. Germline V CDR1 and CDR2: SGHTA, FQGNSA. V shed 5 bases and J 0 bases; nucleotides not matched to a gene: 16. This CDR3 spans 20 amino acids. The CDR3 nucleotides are TGTGCCAGCAGCCAGAGACAGGGGGCTAATCTATTTCTCTCTGGAAACACCATATATTTT. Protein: CASSQRQGANLFLSGNTIYF.

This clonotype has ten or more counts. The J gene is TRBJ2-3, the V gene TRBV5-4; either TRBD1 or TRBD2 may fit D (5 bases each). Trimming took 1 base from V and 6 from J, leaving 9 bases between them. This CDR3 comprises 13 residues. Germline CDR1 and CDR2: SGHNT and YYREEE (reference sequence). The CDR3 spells CASSLWGSDTQYF. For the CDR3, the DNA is TGTGCCAGCAGCTTGTGGGGGTCGGATACGCAGTATTTT.

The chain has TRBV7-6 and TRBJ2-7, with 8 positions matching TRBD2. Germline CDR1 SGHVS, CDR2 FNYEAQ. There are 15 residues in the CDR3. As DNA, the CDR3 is TGTGCCAGCAGCCCGGGGGGGGGAGGCTCCTACGTGCAGTACGTC. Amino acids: CASSPGGGGSYVQYV.

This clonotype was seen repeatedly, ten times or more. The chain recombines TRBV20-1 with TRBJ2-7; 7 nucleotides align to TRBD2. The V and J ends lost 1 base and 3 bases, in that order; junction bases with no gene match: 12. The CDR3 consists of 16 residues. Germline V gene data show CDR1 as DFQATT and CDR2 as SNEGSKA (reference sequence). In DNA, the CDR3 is TGCAGTGCTAGAGGCGGGAGCGGGGAGGGATTCTACGAGCAGTACTTC. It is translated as CSARGGSGEGFYEQYF.

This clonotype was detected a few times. The CDR3 is CASSVNPGVSSYNEQFF. CDR3 nucleotides: TGTGCCAGCAGCGTGAACCCTGGGGTGAGCTCCTACAATGAGCAGTTCTTC. The chain carries TRBV9 and TRBJ2-1; D unclear. V lost 2 bases, J lost 0 bases, and 15 bases lay in between. The CDR3 loop spans 17 amino acids. Germline V gene data show CDR1 as SGDLS and CDR2 as YYNGEE.

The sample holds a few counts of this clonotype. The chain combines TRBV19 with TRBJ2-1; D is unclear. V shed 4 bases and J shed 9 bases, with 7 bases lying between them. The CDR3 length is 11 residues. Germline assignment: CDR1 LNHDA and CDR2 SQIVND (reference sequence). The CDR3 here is CASSTSVEQFF. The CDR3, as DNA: TGTGCCAGTAGTACGTCGGTTGAGCAGTTCTTC.

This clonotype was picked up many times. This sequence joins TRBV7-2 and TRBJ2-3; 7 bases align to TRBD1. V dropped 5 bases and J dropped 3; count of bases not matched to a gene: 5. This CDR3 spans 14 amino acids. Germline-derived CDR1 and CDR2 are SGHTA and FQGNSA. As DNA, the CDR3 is TGTGCCAGCAGCACTTACAGGGGTACAGATACGCAGTATTTT. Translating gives CASSTYRGTDTQYF.

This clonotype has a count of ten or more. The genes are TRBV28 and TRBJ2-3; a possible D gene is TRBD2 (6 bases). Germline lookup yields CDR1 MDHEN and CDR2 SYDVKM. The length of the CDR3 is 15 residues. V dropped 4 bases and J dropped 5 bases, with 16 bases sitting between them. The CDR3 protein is CASSSMTSGVDTQYF. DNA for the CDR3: TGTGCCAGCAGTTCCATGACTAGTGGGGTAGATACGCAGTATTTT.

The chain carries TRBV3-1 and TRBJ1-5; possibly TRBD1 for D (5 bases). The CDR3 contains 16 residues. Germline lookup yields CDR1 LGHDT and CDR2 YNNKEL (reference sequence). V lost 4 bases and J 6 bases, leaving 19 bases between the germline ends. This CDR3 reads CASSPGGRRNGQPQHF. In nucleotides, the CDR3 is TGTGCCAGCAGCCCCGGGGGACGAAGGAACGGTCAGCCCCAGCATTTT.

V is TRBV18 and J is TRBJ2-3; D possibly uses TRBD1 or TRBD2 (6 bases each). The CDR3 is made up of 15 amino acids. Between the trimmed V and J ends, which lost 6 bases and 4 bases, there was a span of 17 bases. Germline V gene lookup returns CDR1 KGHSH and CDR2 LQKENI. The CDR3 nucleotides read TGTGCCAGCTCGCCATCAGGGGAGGCGGCAGATACGCAGTATTTT. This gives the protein CASSPSGEAADTQYF.